Sequencing of this T cell receptor beta chain was carried out in a study of OX40 agonist ivuxolimab in advanced cancers. Study-wide context: Recorded diagnoses for dose-escalation patients were hepatocellular carcinoma, melanoma, renal cell or head and neck cancer.

With respect to this clone: Its specificity is not known.

The table came from immunoSEQ multiplex PCR; TCRdb's copy has only in-frame clones and leaves some out. The sample yields 95,000 to 100,000 clones, approximately 84% seen once. The CDR3 is made up of 12 amino acids. Trimming removed 4 bases from V and 7 bases from J, with 10 bases in between. Looked up from germline, CDR1 is SGHAT and CDR2 is FQNNGV. General study results and limits: There were, on average, more expanded clones in CD8+ T cells than in CD4+. Dose levels from 0.1 to 3.0 mg/kg saw CD4+ and CD8+ blood T cells expand clonally by week 6.

The source was CD4+ or CD8+ T cells sorted from blood, collected in a trial of the OX40 agonist ivuxolimab. The chain links TRBV11-2 to TRBJ1-1; D is ambiguous. The sequence came from an adult with an advanced solid tumor such as melanoma, head and neck, liver or kidney cancer. CDR3 in DNA: TGTGCCAGCAGCTCCATTTCTGTTGAAGCTTTCTTT. This gives the protein CASSSISVEAFF.